This T cell receptor beta chain was recovered during a study of monozygotic twins with cystic fibrosis. About the research overall: Library input was three micrograms of fragmented DNA, with approximately 15 PCR cycles.

The table came from immunoSEQ multiplex PCR; TCRdb's copy has only in-frame clones and leaves some out. Here the sample spans about 12,000 clones, roughly 85% being singletons. V shed 8 bases and J shed 1 base, with 8 bases lying between them. The CDR3 consists of 13 residues. The germline V gene encodes CDR1 SEHNR and CDR2 FQNEAQ (reference sequence). The V call is TRBV7-9, the J call TRBJ2-2; D is undetermined. The sequencing input was blood. This receptor was identified in a young man with cystic fibrosis. The CDR3 sequence is CASRNGNTGELFF. CDR3 in DNA: TGTGCCAGCCGGAACGGGAACACCGGGGAGCTGTTTTTT.